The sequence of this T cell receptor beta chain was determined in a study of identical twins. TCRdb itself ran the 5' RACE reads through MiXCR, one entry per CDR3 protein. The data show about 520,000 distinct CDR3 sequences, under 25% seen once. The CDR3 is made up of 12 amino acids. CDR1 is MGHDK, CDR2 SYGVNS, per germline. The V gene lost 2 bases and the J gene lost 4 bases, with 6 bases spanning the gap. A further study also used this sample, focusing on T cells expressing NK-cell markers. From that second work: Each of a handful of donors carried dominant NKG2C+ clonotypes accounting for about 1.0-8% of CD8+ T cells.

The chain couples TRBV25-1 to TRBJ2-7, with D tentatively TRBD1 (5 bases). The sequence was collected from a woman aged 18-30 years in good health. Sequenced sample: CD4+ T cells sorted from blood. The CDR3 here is CASSERGYEQYF. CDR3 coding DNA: TGTGCCAGCAGTGAAAGGGGTTACGAGCAGTACTTC.